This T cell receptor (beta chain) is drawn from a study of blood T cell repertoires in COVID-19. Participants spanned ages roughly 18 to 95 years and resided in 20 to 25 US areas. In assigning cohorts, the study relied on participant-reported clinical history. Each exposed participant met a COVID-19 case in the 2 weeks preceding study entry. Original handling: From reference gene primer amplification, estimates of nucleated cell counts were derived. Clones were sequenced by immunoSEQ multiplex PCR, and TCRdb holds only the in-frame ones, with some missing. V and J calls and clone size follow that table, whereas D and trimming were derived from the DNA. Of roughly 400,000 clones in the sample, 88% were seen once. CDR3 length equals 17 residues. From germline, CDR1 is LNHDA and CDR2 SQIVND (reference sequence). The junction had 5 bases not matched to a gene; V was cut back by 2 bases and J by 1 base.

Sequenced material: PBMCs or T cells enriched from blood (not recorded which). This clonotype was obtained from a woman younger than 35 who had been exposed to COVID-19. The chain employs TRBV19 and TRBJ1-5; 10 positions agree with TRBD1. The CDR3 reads CASSIYGTGVSNQPQHF. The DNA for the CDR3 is TGTGCCAGTAGTATATATGGGACAGGGGTAAGCAATCAGCCCCAGCATTTT. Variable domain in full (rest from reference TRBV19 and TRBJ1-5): DGGITQSPKYLFRKEGQNVTLSCEQNLNHDAMYWYRQDPGQGLRLIYYSQIVNDFQKGDIAEGYSVSREKKESFPLTVTSAQKNPTAFYLCASSIYGTGVSNQPQHFGDGTRLSIL.